This entry lists 10 T cell receptor beta chains sequenced from one sample in a study of T cells in women clearing cervical HPV infection. Assay used: immunoSEQ multiplex PCR; TCRdb lists only in-frame clones, some missing. The clone table shows tens of thousands of clones, with the ten largest holding around 1.3%. Sequenced sample: blood buffy coat. Source of these receptors: a woman aged 18-70 years with a cervical HPV16 infection that either progressed to CIN3+ or cleared (not recorded which).

To note about this clone: The missing CDR3 end, 3 residues past where the read stops, is filled in from the germline J gene. The chain has TRBV19 and TRBJ2-1; D may match TRBD1 or TRBD2 (7 bases each). The germline V gene has CDR1 LNHDA and CDR2 SQIVND (reference sequence). Trimming stripped 5 bases from V and 4 bases from J, with 18 bases between. The CDR3 covers 16 residues. The covered CDR3 bases are TGTGCCAGTAGTCTAGGGGAGGGGGCGAATTACAATGAG. It specifies CASSLGEGANYNE. The whole CDR3 protein reads CASSLGEGANYNEQFF.

On this clone itself: The CDR3 goes on 3 residues after the read ends, and that part is filled in from the germline J gene. The chain combines TRBV11-3 with TRBJ2-7, with no clear D. Trimming stripped 5 bases from V and 1 base from J, with 12 bases between. Germline V gene data show CDR1 as SGHNT and CDR2 as YENEEA. The CDR3 totals 14 residues. CDR3 bases read: TGTGCCAGCAGCCCCAGTCCCAGTTCCTACGAG. This encodes CASSPSPSSYE. The full CDR3 is CASSPSPSSYEQYF.

Of note for this clone: Read coverage stops 3 residues before the CDR3 terminus; the germline J gene supplies the remainder. The V and J genes are TRBV5-1 and TRBJ2-3; TRBD1 is a possible D gene (5 bases). Trimming left V 5 bases short and J 1 base short, with 11 bases between. Germline V CDR1 and CDR2: SGHRS, YFSETQ. CDR3 length: 14 amino acids. CDR3 DNA, as far as it was read: TGCGCCAGCAGTCATTCACAGGGCACAGATACG. It is translated as CASSHSQGTDT. The whole CDR3 region reads CASSHSQGTDTQYF. Using reference TRBV5-1 and TRBJ2-3 for the parts outside the CDR3, the full variable domain is KAGVTQTPRYLIKTRGQQVTLSCSPISGHRSVSWYQQTPGQGLQFLFEYFSETQRNKGNFPGRFSGRQFSNSRSEMNVSTLELGDSALYLCASSHSQGTDTQYFGPGTRLTVL.

Concerning this clone itself: The sequence runs out 3 residues before the end of the CDR3; the remainder is reconstructed from the germline J gene. This chain links TRBV7-2 with TRBJ2-3, with D tentatively TRBD1 (5 bases). The V end lost 1 base, the J end lost 3 bases, and 11 bases lay between the germline ends. The CDR3 has 15 residues. Germline CDR1 is SGHTA and CDR2 is FQGNSA. The CDR3 bases that were read are TGTGCCAGCAGCTTAGGTGGGCAGGGAACAGATACG. Translated, it gives CASSLGGQGTDT. The whole CDR3 region reads CASSLGGQGTDTQYF.

With regard to this clone: The read ends 3 residues shy of where the CDR3 ends; the end is completed using the germline J gene. The chain uses TRBV10-2 and TRBJ1-1; tentative D call: TRBD1 (5 bases). Germline CDR1 and CDR2: WSHSY and SAAADI. The V end was cut by 7 bases, the J end by 5 bases, with 8 bases between. This CDR3 is 11 amino acids long. The CDR3 bases that were read are TGCGCCAGCACAGGGAGAACTGAA. This codes for CASTGRTE. The entire CDR3 sequence reads CASTGRTEAFF.

Details on this clone: With the read ending 3 residues before the CDR3 end, the germline J gene is used to fill in that end. The chain couples TRBV7-3 to TRBJ2-1, with 10 bases aligning to TRBD2. Germline V gene sequence: CDR1 SGHTA, CDR2 FQGTGA. The ends lost 5 bases at V and 7 bases at J; junction bases unmatched: 8. The CDR3 spans 15 residues. The CDR3 sequence: CASSPRTSGMNEQFF. Partial CDR3 DNA: TGTGCCAGCAGCCCTCGGACTAGCGGTATGAATGAG.

Concerning this clone itself: The read halts 3 residues ahead of the CDR3 end, with the missing end drawn from the germline J gene. The chain joins TRBV2 to TRBJ1-2; 10 bases fit TRBD1. Germline V lookup: CDR1 SNHLY, CDR2 FYNNEI. This CDR3 region has 15 residues. V gave up 3 bases and J gave up 4 bases; unmatched junction bases: 5. The CDR3 here is CASSEWRDRGYGYTF. The CDR3 bases that were read are TGTGCCAGCAGTGAGTGGCGGGACAGGGGCTATGGC.

Turning to this clone: The CDR3 extends 3 residues past the end of the read, so its final part is completed from the germline J gene. J is TRBJ2-1 and V is TRBV6-4; TRBD2 matches 7 bases. Germline V gives CDR1 MRHNA, CDR2 SNTAGT. The length of the CDR3 is 15 residues. After removal of 4 bases from V and 0 bases from J, the junction contained 3 bases not matched to a gene. CDR3 bases read: TGTGCCAGCAGTGCCGCTAGCGGCTCCTACAATGAG. It codes for CASSAASGSYNE. The whole CDR3 sequence is CASSAASGSYNEQFF.

A word on this clone: The CDR3 goes on 3 residues after the read ends, and that part is filled in from the germline J gene. This sequence joins TRBV30 and TRBJ2-7; unclear D gene. The germline CDR1 and CDR2 sequences are GTSNPN and SVGIG (reference sequence). V lost 2 bases to trimming and J lost 5 bases, with 13 bases between them. This CDR3 is built from 13 residues. The DNA read from the CDR3 is TGTGCCTGGAGTCTGTCTCGTCCCCACGAG. Its protein product is CAWSLSRPHE. The entire CDR3 sequence reads CAWSLSRPHEQYF.

As concerns this clone: Coverage ceases 3 residues before the CDR3 finishes, and the germline J gene fills in the end. The chain couples TRBV7-9 to TRBJ2-1, with 8 bases fitting TRBD2. The CDR3 is 15 residues long. Germline V gene lookup returns CDR1 SEHNR and CDR2 FQNEAQ (reference sequence). V shed 5 bases, J shed 6 bases, and the junction held 9 bases outside the gene matches. CDR3 sequence: CASSPPGLGLNEQFF. CDR3 bases read: TGTGCCAGCAGCCCTCCGGGACTAGGTCTCAATGAG.